The present entry profiles one T cell receptor (beta chain) with its context. Trimming cost V 2 bases and J 1 base, with 8 bases left between them. This CDR3 is built from 13 residues. The germline gives CDR1 DFQATT, CDR2 SNEGSKA (reference sequence). This sample is part of a study of patients and donors after allogeneic stem cell transplantation. TCRdb recomputed calls from the RT-PCR reads with MiXCR, one row per CDR3 protein. The table records about a million distinct CDR3 sequences, approximately 19% of them present only once. V usage is TRBV20-1 and J usage is TRBJ1-1, with unresolved D. The TCR originated in a human donor who was either an allogeneic HSCT recipient or a stem cell or donor lymphocyte infusion donor (not recorded which). It is not recorded whose cells these are; they may come from a transplant donor. Specimen: blood, either unsorted or a sorted T cell fraction (not recorded which). The CDR3 DNA follows: TGCAGTGCTAGACAGGTTTCGAACACTGAAGCTTTCTTT. Protein sequence: CSARQVSNTEAFF.